What follows are 29 T cell receptor beta chains derived from one specimen sequenced in a study of cytomegalovirus exposure and HLA in healthy donors. Sequenced by immunoSEQ multiplex PCR; TCRdb stores in-frame clones only, minus some. Found here are a few hundred thousand clones, 88% of them singletons; the top ten hold roughly 0.96%. The sample was PBMCs. Receptor source: a man aged 25-45 years in good health and CMV-seronegative.

This clone was seen only once. The V call is TRBV5-4, the J call TRBJ1-5; 10 positions match TRBD1. Germline CDR1 is SGHNT and CDR2 is YYREEE (reference sequence). The CDR3 has 15 amino acids. The junction had 3 bases not matched to a gene; V was cut back by 0 bases and J by 6 bases. The CDR3, as DNA: TGTGCCAGCAGCTTGGATGGGACAGGGGTTCAGCCCCAGCATTTT. Amino acid sequence: CASSLDGTGVQPQHF.

This clone was seen only once. The CDR3, as DNA: TGTGCCAGCAGTTTTGGGACAGGGGGTGAAAAACTGTTTTTT. Protein: CASSFGTGGEKLFF. The gene calls are TRBV27 and TRBJ1-4; 11 nucleotides agree with TRBD1. Germline V gene lookup returns CDR1 MNHEY and CDR2 SMNVEV (reference sequence). The CDR3 totals 14 residues. V dropped 3 bases and J dropped 7; count of bases not matched to a gene: 1.

The V gene is TRBV7-8, the J gene TRBJ2-1, with a possible D match to TRBD1 (5 bases). The CDR3 is 15 residues long. Trimming removed 5 bases from V and 7 bases from J, with 18 bases in between. The germline gives CDR1 SGHVS, CDR2 FQNEAQ. CDR3 nucleotides: TGTGCCAGCAGCCCCTATCAGGGCCAACGAAATGAGCAGTTCTTC. Translation gives CASSPYQGQRNEQFF.

The rearrangement joins TRBV27 to TRBJ2-7; no firm D call. CDR1 is MNHEY, CDR2 SMNVEV, per germline (reference sequence). With 4 bases removed from V and 2 bases from J, the gap between germline ends came to 12 bases. This CDR3 has 14 residues. CDR3 nucleotide sequence: TGTGCCAGCAGTTCGCCCAGTCCAACCTACGAGCAGTACTTC. This encodes CASSSPSPTYEQYF.

The chain has TRBV27 and TRBJ1-6; 9 nucleotides match TRBD1. Trimming at V came to 3 bases and at J to 7 bases, leaving 4 bases not matched to a gene. This CDR3 contains 15 residues. The germline V gene has CDR1 MNHEY and CDR2 SMNVEV (reference sequence). This CDR3 reads CASSLTTGGNSPLHF. The CDR3 DNA is TGTGCCAGCAGTTTGACCACAGGGGGCAATTCACCCCTCCACTTT.

The chain employs TRBV6-1 and TRBJ1-2; the match to TRBD1 covers 9 bases. Per germline, CDR1 MNHNS and CDR2 SASEGT. This CDR3 comprises 15 residues. V dropped 0 bases and J dropped 8; count of bases not matched to a gene: 7. The CDR3 bases are TGTGCCAGCAGTGAAGCGAGGACAGGGGCCCGGGGCTACACCTTC. Translated: CASSEARTGARGYTF.

The chain is built from TRBV6-1 and TRBJ2-7, with D possibly TRBD2 on 5 matching bases. Germline V CDR1 and CDR2: MNHNS, SASEGT. Deletions cut 8 bases from V and 2 bases from J, with 10 bases between. This CDR3 is built from 12 residues. CDR3 nucleotide sequence: TGTGCCAGCGTTAGCGTAGCCTACGAGCAGTACTTC. Its protein product is CASVSVAYEQYF.

The rearrangement uses TRBV18 and TRBJ1-2, with 7 bases lining up with TRBD1. CDR1 and CDR2 (germline): KGHSH, LQKENI. After removal of 5 bases from V and 4 bases from J, the junction contained 10 bases not matched to a gene. CDR3 length equals 15 residues. The CDR3 loop reads CASSGTGVSSYGYTF. CDR3 coding DNA: TGTGCCAGCTCAGGCACAGGGGTGAGTAGCTATGGCTACACCTTC.

This clone was seen only once. The chain couples TRBV6-5 to TRBJ1-1; D unclear. Germline V gene data show CDR1 as MNHEY and CDR2 as SVGAGI. The V gene lost 0 bases and the J gene lost 11 bases, with 16 bases spanning the gap. The CDR3 is made up of 14 amino acids. The CDR3 DNA reads as TGTGCCAGCAGTTACTCTGGCCAGGCCCGGAGGGCTTTCTTT. Its translation is CASSYSGQARRAFF.

J is TRBJ2-2 and V is TRBV18; D unresolved. Deletions cut 5 bases from V and 6 bases from J, with 7 bases between. The length of the CDR3 is 12 residues. The germline gives CDR1 KGHSH, CDR2 LQKENI. The DNA of the CDR3 is TGTGCCAGCTCATCCTTTTCCGGGGAGCTGTTTTTT. Translated: CASSSFSGELFF.

V is TRBV2 and J is TRBJ2-5, with D perhaps TRBD1 (6 bases). The CDR3 has 15 amino acids. The germline V and J ends were trimmed by 1 base and 4 bases, with 13 bases remaining between them. CDR1 is SNHLY and CDR2 is FYNNEI in the germline V gene. CDR3 DNA: TGTGCCAGCAGTGAAGTACAGGGCTGGGCAGAGACCCAGTACTTC. This encodes CASSEVQGWAETQYF.

This clone was counted between two and nine times. The CDR3: CASRSGGSPLHF. The CDR3 DNA reads TGTGCCAGCAGATCGGGAGGTTCACCCCTCCACTTT. The gene calls are TRBV13 and TRBJ1-6, with D uncertain. V dropped 6 bases and J dropped 9 bases, with 9 bases sitting between them. Germline lookup yields CDR1 PRHDT and CDR2 FYEKMQ (reference sequence). There are 12 residues in the CDR3.

This chain links TRBV27 with TRBJ2-5, with D tentatively TRBD2 (6 bases). This CDR3 spans 14 amino acids. V lost 2 bases and J lost 6, with 13 bases in between. The germline V gene encodes CDR1 MNHEY and CDR2 SMNVEV (reference sequence). The DNA of the CDR3 is TGTGCCAGCAGTTTACGAGGGGCGGGGAAGACCCAGTACTTC. Residues: CASSLRGAGKTQYF.

This chain uses TRBV5-6 with TRBJ2-7; 8 bases are a match to TRBD1. V lost 6 bases and J lost 2; bases outside the gene matches: 13. CDR1 is SGHDT and CDR2 is YYEEEE in the germline V gene. This CDR3 has 16 amino acids. The CDR3 DNA reads TGTGCCAGCACCTCCATAGGGCAGGGGGCCACCTACGAGCAGTACTTC. Protein: CASTSIGQGATYEQYF.

The chain employs TRBV2 and TRBJ2-2; D may be TRBD2 (6 bases). CDR1 and CDR2 (germline): SNHLY, FYNNEI. Trimming left V 7 bases short and J 6 bases short, with 9 bases between. The CDR3 is 12 residues long. Written as DNA, the CDR3 is TGTGCCAGCAAAGGGGAGGCCGGGGAGCTGTTTTTT. It is translated as CASKGEAGELFF.

This clone was counted between two and nine times. The chain uses TRBV18 and TRBJ1-5, with D maybe TRBD1 (5 bases). This CDR3 region has 13 residues. V lost 3 bases and J 7 bases, leaving 10 bases between the germline ends. The germline V gene has CDR1 KGHSH and CDR2 LQKENI. CDR3 sequence (DNA): TGTGCCAGCTCACCCACGGGGGGACAGCCCCAGCATTTT. It encodes CASSPTGGQPQHF.

The chain joins TRBV5-6 to TRBJ1-2; 9 bases are shared with TRBD1. This CDR3 is 14 amino acids long. V dropped 0 bases and J dropped 8; count of bases not matched to a gene: 5. CDR1 SGHDT and CDR2 YYEEEE come from the germline V gene. The CDR3 DNA reads TGTGCCAGCAGCTTGGGGGACAGGGTCAGCGGCTACACCTTC. It encodes CASSLGDRVSGYTF.

This chain connects TRBV6-1 to TRBJ2-5, with D possibly being TRBD1 (6 bases). V lost 7 bases and J lost 4, with 10 bases in between. The CDR3 contains 12 residues. Germline lookup yields CDR1 MNHNS and CDR2 SASEGT. Here the CDR3 DNA reads TGTGCCAGCACCTTACAGGGAGAGACCCAGTACTTC. Protein product: CASTLQGETQYF.

This clone has only one observation. The V and J genes are TRBV10-2 and TRBJ2-7, with 9 bases matching TRBD2. The CDR3 consists of 15 residues. Germline-derived CDR1 and CDR2 are WSHSY and SAAADI. V was pared by 3 bases and J by 5 bases, with 8 bases of the junction left unmatched. Here the CDR3 DNA reads TGCGCCAGCAGTGACACGGCTAGCGGGGCGCACGAGCAGTACTTC. As protein: CASSDTASGAHEQYF.

The rearrangement uses TRBV6-6 and TRBJ1-2; D is unresolved. CDR3 length: 12 residues. The germline CDR1 and CDR2 sequences are MNHNY and SVGAGI (reference sequence). The V and J ends lost 7 bases and 13 bases respectively, with 19 bases between them. The CDR3 loop reads CASTNPPIPSTF. In DNA, the CDR3 is TGTGCCAGCACGAACCCCCCGATACCGAGCACCTTC.

The chain is built from TRBV27 and TRBJ2-7, with 12 bases that match TRBD1. The CDR3 loop spans 14 amino acids. Trimming cost V 8 bases and J 6 bases; bases outside gene matches: 8. Germline CDR1 MNHEY, CDR2 SMNVEV (reference sequence). Here the CDR3 DNA reads TGTGCCAGCCGGGACAGGGGGCGAATAGGCGAGCAGTACTTC. As protein: CASRDRGRIGEQYF.

The CDR3 sequence: CASSPGQAAWHTDTQYF. The CDR3, as DNA: TGTGCCAGCTCACCAGGACAGGCAGCTTGGCACACAGATACGCAGTATTTT. The rearrangement links TRBV18 to TRBJ2-3; 7 bases map to TRBD1. Trimming took 2 bases from V and 2 from J; bases not matched to a gene: 10. The CDR3 extends over 17 amino acids. Looked up from germline, CDR1 is KGHSH and CDR2 is LQKENI. Full variable domain (rest looked up from reference TRBV18 and TRBJ2-3): NAGVMQNPRHLVRRRGQEARLRCSPMKGHSHVYWYRQLPEEGLKFMVYLQKENIIDESGMPKERFSAEFPKEGPSILRIQQVVRGDSAAYFCASSPGQAAWHTDTQYFGPGTRLTVL.

The V call is TRBV6-1, the J call TRBJ1-1, with D possibly being TRBD1 (6 bases). Germline CDR1 reads MNHNS; CDR2 reads SASEGT. CDR3 length: 13 residues. The ends were cut back, 6 bases at V and 1 base at J, with 9 bases in the middle. The CDR3 DNA reads TGTGCCAGCAGGGACAGCGAGAACACTGAAGCTTTCTTT. Its translation: CASRDSENTEAFF.

V and J are TRBV7-8 and TRBJ2-3; D possibly corresponds to TRBD2 (5 bases). CDR3 size: 14 residues. V was pared by 2 bases and J by 2 bases, with 8 bases between. Germline V gene data show CDR1 as SGHVS and CDR2 as FQNEAQ. The CDR3 region has the DNA TGTGCCAGCAGCTTACTAGCTCCCACAGATACGCAGTATTTT. Residues: CASSLLAPTDTQYF. The variable domain in full, completed from reference TRBV7-8 and TRBJ2-3, reads GAGVSQSPRYKVAKRGQDVALRCDPISGHVSLFWYQQALGQGPEFLTYFQNEAQLDKSGLPSDRFFAERPEGSVSTLKIQRTQQEDSAVYLCASSLLAPTDTQYFGPGTRLTVL.

The V gene is TRBV6-5, the J gene TRBJ1-5, with D maybe TRBD1 (6 bases). Germline CDR1 is MNHEY and CDR2 is SVGAGI. This CDR3 has 14 residues. The germline V and J ends were trimmed by 5 bases and 3 bases, with 11 bases remaining between them. CDR3 in DNA: TGTGCCAGCAGTCCTACAGGGTTCAATCAGCCCCAGCATTTT. Its protein product is CASSPTGFNQPQHF.

This chain joins TRBV5-4 and TRBJ2-3, with TRBD2 matching over 13 bases. Trimming at V came to 4 bases and at J to 5 bases, leaving 4 bases not matched to a gene. Germline CDR1 reads SGHNT; CDR2 reads YYREEE (reference sequence). This CDR3 is built from 15 residues. CDR3 amino acids: CASSQTSGGRDTQYF. CDR3 sequence (DNA): TGTGCCAGCAGCCAGACTAGCGGGGGGCGAGATACGCAGTATTTT.

The V and J genes are TRBV27 and TRBJ1-2; 9 bases line up with TRBD1. Germline loops: CDR1 MNHEY, CDR2 SMNVEV (reference sequence). V shed 5 bases, J shed 2 bases, and the junction held 3 bases outside the gene matches. This CDR3 region has 14 residues. The CDR3 spells CASSGQGRNYGYTF. CDR3 sequence (DNA): TGTGCCAGCAGTGGACAGGGGAGAAACTATGGCTACACCTTC.

The chain is built from TRBV29-1 and TRBJ1-1; 8 bases are a match to TRBD1. Trimming at V came to 2 bases and at J to 5 bases, leaving 10 bases not matched to a gene. The CDR3 contains 15 residues. Germline CDR1 reads SQVTM; CDR2 reads ANQGSEA. CDR3 sequence: CSVEWGGQGGTEAFF. The CDR3 DNA sequence: TGCAGCGTTGAATGGGGTGGACAGGGAGGTACTGAAGCTTTCTTT.

V gene TRBV7-2 combines with J gene TRBJ2-6, with no clear D. The CDR3 runs to 13 residues. Germline CDR1 is SGHTA and CDR2 is FQGNSA. Trimming cost V 3 bases and J 5 bases, with 5 bases left between them. The CDR3 bases are TGTGCCAGCAGCTTCCTTAGGGCCAACGTCCTGACTTTC. Translating gives CASSFLRANVLTF.